This entry describes one TCR beta chain. The antigen is not known. The germline CDR1 and CDR2 sequences are KGHSH and LQKENI. The CDR3 extends over 17 amino acids. The V and J ends lost 3 bases and 5 bases respectively, with 21 bases between them. This entry comes from a study of cytomegalovirus exposure and HLA in healthy donors. Study-level findings and limits: In vitro experiments confirmed that three CMV-associated chains were specific for CMV antigens. Presence/absence analyses supposed approximately even sequencing depth among donors.

Both 60 Vbeta primers and 13 Jbeta primers went into the PCR. Produced via immunoSEQ multiplex PCR; TCRdb's table is partial and in-frame only. Among over 80,000 clones listed, roughly 70% were seen once. The genes are TRBV18 and TRBJ2-3, with D possibly being TRBD1 (6 bases). The sequence was collected from a woman younger than 35 in good health and CMV-seropositive. The sequencing sample was made of PBMCs. The CDR3 loop is CASSPLSPGPQGDTQYF. The CDR3 DNA sequence: TGTGCCAGCTCACCGCTCTCCCCCGGCCCACAGGGAGATACGCAGTATTTT.